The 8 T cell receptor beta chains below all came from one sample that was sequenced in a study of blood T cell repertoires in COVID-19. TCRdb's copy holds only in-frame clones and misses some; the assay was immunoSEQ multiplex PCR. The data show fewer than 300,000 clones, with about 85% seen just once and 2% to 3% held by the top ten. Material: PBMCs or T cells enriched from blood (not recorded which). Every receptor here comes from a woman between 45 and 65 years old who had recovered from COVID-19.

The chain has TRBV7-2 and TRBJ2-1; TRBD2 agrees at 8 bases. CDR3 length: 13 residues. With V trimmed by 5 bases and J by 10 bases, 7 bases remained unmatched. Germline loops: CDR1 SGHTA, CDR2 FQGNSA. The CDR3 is CASSPGGEWEQFF. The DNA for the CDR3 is TGTGCCAGCAGCCCGGGAGGGGAGTGGGAGCAGTTCTTC.

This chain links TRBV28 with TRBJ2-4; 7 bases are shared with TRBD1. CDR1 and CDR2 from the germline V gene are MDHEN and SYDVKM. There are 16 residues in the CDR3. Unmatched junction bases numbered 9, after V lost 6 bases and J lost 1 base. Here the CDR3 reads CASRYTGERAKNIQYF. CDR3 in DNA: TGTGCCAGCAGATACACAGGGGAGAGGGCCAAAAACATTCAGTACTTC.

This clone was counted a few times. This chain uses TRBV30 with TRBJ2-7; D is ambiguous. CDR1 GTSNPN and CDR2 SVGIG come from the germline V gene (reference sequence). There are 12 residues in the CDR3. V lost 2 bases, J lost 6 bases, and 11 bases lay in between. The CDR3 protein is CAWSPSPPEQYF. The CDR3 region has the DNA TGTGCCTGGAGTCCCTCTCCTCCCGAGCAGTACTTC.

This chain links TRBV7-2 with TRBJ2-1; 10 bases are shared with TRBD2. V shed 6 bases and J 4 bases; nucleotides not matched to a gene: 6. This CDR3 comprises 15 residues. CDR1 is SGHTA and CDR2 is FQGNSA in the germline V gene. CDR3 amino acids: CASRGGLAVYNEQFF. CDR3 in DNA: TGTGCCAGCAGGGGTGGACTAGCGGTTTACAATGAGCAGTTCTTC.

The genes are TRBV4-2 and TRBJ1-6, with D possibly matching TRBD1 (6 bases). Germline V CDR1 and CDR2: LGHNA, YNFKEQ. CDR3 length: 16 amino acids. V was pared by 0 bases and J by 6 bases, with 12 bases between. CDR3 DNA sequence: TGTGCCAGCAGCCAAGATCCCGGACAGCCTAATTCACCCCTCCACTTT. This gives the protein CASSQDPGQPNSPLHF.

The CDR3 protein is CASSLLAGGFNTGELFF. CDR3 DNA: TGCGCCAGCAGCTTACTAGCGGGGGGGTTTAACACCGGGGAGCTGTTTTTT. The chain links TRBV4-1 to TRBJ2-2; TRBD2 aligns across 13 bases. The CDR3 consists of 17 residues. J lost 2 bases, V lost 5 bases, and 5 bases had no gene match. The germline V gene has CDR1 MGHRA and CDR2 YSYEKL.

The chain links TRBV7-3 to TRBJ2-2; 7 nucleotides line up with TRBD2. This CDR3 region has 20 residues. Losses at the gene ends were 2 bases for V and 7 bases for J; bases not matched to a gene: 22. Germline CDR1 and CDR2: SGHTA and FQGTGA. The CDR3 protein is CASSLSRPGLHSKKGGELFF. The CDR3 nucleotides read TGTGCCAGCAGCTTATCACGACCGGGACTACATTCAAAGAAGGGCGGGGAGCTGTTTTTT.

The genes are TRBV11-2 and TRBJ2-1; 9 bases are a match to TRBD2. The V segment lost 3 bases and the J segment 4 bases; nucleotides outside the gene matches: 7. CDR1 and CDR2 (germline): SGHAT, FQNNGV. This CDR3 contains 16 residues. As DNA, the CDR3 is TGTGCCAGCAGCTTCCTAGCGGGAAGACTTTACAATGAGCAGTTCTTC. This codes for CASSFLAGRLYNEQFF. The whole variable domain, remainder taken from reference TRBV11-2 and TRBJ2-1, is EAGVAQSPRYKIIEKRQSVAFWCNPISGHATLYWYQQILGQGPKLLIQFQNNGVVDDSQLPKDRFSAERLKGVDSTLKIQPAKLEDSAVYLCASSFLAGRLYNEQFFGPGTRLTVL.